This T cell receptor (beta chain) was obtained from a study of blood T cell repertoires in COVID-19. Looking at the study overall: PBMCs, B-cell-depleted T cells, or T cells provided the cDNA or gDNA that made up the material.

Sequencing used immunoSEQ multiplex PCR; TCRdb keeps in-frame clones, though not all of them. The table shows 97,000 or so clones, with about 72% occurring only once. The CDR3 consists of 13 residues. Germline CDR1 SGHTA, CDR2 FQGNSA. The ends were cut back, 1 base at V and 4 bases at J, with 5 bases in the middle. The genes are TRBV7-2 and TRBJ1-5; D not certain. Sequencing was performed on peripheral blood. The TCR originated in a man in his 60s with active or convalescent COVID-19. Here the CDR3 DNA reads TGTGCCAGCAGCTTAGAACAGAATCAGCCCCAGCATTTT. Translated, it gives CASSLEQNQPQHF.